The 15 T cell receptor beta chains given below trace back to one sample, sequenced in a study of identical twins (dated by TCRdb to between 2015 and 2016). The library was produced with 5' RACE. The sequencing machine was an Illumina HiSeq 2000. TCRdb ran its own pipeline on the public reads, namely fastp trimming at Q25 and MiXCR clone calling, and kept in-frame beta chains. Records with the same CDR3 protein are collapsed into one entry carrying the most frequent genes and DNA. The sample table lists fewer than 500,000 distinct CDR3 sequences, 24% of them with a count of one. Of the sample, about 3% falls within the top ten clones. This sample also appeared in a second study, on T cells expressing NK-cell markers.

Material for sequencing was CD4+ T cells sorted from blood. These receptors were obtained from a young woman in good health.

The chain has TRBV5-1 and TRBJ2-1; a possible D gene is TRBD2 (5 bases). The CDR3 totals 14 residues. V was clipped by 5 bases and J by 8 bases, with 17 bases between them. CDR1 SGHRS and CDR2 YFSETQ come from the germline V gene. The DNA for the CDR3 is TGCGCCAGCAGAGATGAAGCGGCGGACGATGAGCAGTTCTTC. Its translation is CASRDEAADDEQFF. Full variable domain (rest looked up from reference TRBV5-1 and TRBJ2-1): KAGVTQTPRYLIKTRGQQVTLSCSPISGHRSVSWYQQTPGQGLQFLFEYFSETQRNKGNFPGRFSGRQFSNSRSEMNVSTLELGDSALYLCASRDEAADDEQFFGPGTRLTVL.

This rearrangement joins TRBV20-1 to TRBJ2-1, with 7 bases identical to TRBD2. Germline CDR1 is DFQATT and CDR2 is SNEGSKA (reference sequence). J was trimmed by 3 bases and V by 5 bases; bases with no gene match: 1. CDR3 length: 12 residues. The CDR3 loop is CSAGDYYNEQFF. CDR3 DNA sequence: TGCAGTGCTGGGGACTACTACAATGAGCAGTTCTTC.

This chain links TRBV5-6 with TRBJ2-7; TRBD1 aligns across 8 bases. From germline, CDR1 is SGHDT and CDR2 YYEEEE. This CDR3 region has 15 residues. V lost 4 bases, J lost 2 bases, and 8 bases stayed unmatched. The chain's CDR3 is CASSLIQGVTYEQYF. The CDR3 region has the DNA TGTGCCAGCAGCCTCATACAGGGGGTAACCTACGAGCAGTACTTC.

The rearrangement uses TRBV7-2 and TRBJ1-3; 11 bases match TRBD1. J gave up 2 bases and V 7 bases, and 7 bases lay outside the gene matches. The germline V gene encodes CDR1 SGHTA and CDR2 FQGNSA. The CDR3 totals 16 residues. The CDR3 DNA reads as TGTGCCAGCACAGGGACAGGGGGACTAGCTGGAAACACCATATATTTT. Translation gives CASTGTGGLAGNTIYF. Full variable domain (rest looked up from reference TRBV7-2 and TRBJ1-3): GAGVSQSPSNKVTEKGKDVELRCDPISGHTALYWYRQSLGQGLEFLIYFQGNSAPDKSGLPSDRFSAERTGGSVSTLTIQRTQQEDSAVYLCASTGTGGLAGNTIYFGEGSWLTVV.

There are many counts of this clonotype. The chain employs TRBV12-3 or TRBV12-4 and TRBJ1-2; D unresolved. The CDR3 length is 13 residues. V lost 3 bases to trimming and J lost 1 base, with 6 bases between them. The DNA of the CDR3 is TGTGCCAGCAGTTTGCGTCATAACTATGGCTACACCTTC. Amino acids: CASSLRHNYGYTF.

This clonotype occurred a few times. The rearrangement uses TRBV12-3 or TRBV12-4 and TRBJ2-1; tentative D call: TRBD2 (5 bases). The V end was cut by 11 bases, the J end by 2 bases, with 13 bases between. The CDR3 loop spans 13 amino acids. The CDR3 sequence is CASQSGTYNEQFF. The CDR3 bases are TGTGCCTCACAATCGGGGACCTACAATGAGCAGTTCTTC.

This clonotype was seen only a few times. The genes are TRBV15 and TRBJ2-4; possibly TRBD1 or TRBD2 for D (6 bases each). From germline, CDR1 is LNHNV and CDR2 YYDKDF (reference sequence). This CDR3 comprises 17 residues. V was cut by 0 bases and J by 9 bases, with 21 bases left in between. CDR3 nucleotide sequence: TGTGCCACCAGCAGAGATCGGTGGGCAGGGGCAGCGGGCATTCAGTACTTC. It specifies CATSRDRWAGAAGIQYF.

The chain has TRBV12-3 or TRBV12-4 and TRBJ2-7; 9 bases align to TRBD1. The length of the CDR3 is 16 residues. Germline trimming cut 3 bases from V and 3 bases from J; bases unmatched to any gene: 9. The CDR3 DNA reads TGTGCCAGCAGTTTCAAAGGGACAGGGCTATTCTACGAGCAGTACTTC. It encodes CASSFKGTGLFYEQYF.

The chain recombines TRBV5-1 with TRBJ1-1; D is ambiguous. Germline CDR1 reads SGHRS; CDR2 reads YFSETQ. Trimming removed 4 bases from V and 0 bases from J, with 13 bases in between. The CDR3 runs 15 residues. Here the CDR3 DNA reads TGCGCCAGCAGCGCGTCGGCCCAGCTGAACACTGAAGCTTTCTTT. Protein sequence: CASSASAQLNTEAFF.

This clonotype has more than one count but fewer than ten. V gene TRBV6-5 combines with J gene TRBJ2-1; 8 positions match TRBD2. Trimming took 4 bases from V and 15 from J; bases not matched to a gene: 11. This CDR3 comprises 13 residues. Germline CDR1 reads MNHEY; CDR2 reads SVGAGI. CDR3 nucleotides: TGTGCCAGCAGTTCCATTAGCGGGACCGTTGGGTTCTTC. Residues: CASSSISGTVGFF.

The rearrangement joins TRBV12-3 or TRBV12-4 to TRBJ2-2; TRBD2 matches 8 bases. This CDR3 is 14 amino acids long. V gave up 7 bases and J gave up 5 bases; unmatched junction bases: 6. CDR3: CASTRGGLTGELFF. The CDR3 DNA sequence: TGTGCCAGCACCCGGGGGGGCCTGACCGGGGAGCTGTTTTTT.

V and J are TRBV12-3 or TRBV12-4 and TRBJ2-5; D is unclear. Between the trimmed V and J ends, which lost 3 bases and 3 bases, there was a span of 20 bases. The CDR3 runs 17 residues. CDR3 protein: CASSLEGRHAPKETQYF. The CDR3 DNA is TGTGCCAGCAGTTTGGAAGGGCGGCATGCACCGAAAGAGACCCAGTACTTC.

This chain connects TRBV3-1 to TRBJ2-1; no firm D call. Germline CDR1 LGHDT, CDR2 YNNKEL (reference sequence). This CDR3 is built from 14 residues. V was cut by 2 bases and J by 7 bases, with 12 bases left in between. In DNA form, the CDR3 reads TGTGCCAGCAGCCAAAGTCTAGTTAGGAATGAGCAGTTCTTC. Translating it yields CASSQSLVRNEQFF.

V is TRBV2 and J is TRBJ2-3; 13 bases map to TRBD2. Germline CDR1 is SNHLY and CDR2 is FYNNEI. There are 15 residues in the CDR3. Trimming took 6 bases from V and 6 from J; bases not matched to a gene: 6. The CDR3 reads CASSAGTSGVDTQYF. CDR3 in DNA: TGTGCCAGCAGCGCCGGGACTAGCGGGGTGGATACGCAGTATTTT.

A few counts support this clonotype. CDR3 DNA: TGTGCCAGCAGCGTAACCGGGACCCCGACCTACGAGCAGTACTTC. It specifies CASSVTGTPTYEQYF. The chain links TRBV7-9 to TRBJ2-7, with D possibly called TRBD1 or TRBD2 (5 bases each). The CDR3 runs to 15 residues. Germline V gene lookup returns CDR1 SEHNR and CDR2 FQNEAQ (reference sequence). V dropped 5 bases and J dropped 2 bases, with 16 bases sitting between them.